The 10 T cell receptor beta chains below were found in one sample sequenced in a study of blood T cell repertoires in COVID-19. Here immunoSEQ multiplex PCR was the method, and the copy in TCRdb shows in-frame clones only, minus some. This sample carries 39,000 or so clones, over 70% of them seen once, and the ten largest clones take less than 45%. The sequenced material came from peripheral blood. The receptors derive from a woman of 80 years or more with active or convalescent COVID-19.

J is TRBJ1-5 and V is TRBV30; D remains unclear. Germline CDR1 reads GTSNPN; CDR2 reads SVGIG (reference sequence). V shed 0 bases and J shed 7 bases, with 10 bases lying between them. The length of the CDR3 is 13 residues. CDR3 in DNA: TGTGCCTGGAGTGTACGGGGTTACCAGCCCCAGCATTTT. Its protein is CAWSVRGYQPQHF. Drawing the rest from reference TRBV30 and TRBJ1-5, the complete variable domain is SQTIHQWPATLVQPVGSPLSLECTVEGTSNPNLYWYRQAAGRGLQLLFYSVGIGQISSEVPQNLSASRPQDRQFILSSKKLLLSDSGFYLCAWSVRGYQPQHFGDGTRLSIL.

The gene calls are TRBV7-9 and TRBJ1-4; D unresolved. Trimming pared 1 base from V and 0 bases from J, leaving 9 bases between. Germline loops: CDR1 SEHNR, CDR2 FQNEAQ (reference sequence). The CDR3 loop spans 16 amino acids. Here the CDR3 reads CASSLGEPATNEKLFF. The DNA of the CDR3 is TGTGCCAGCAGCTTAGGGGAGCCGGCAACTAATGAAAAACTGTTTTTT.

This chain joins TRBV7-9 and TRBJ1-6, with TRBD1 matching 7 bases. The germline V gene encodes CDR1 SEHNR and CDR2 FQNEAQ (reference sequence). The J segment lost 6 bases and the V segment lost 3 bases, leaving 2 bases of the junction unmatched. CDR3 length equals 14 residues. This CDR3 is CASSLGDSNSPLHF. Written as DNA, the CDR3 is TGTGCCAGCAGCTTGGGGGACAGTAATTCACCCCTCCACTTT.

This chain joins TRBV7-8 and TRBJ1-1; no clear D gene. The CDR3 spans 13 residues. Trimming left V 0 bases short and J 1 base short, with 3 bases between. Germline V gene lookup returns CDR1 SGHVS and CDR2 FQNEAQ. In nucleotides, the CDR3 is TGTGCCAGCAGCTTAGCCGGGAACACTGAAGCTTTCTTT. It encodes CASSLAGNTEAFF. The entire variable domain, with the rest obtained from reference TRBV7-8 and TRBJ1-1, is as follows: GAGVSQSPRYKVAKRGQDVALRCDPISGHVSLFWYQQALGQGPEFLTYFQNEAQLDKSGLPSDRFFAERPEGSVSTLKIQRTQQEDSAVYLCASSLAGNTEAFFGQGTRLTVV.

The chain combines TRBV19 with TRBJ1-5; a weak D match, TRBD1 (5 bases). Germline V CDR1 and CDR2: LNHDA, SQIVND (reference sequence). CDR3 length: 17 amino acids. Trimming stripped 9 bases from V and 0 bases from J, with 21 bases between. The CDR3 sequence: CASDGSGGGYSNQPQHF. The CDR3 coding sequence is TGTGCCAGCGACGGCTCTGGGGGGGGGTATAGCAATCAGCCCCAGCATTTT.

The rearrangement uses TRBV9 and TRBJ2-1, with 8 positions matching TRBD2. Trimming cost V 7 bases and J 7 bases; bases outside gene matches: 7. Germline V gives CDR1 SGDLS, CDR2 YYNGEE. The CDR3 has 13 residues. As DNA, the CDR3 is TGTGCCAGCGCCGGGACTAGTGTTAATGAGCAGTTCTTC. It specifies CASAGTSVNEQFF.

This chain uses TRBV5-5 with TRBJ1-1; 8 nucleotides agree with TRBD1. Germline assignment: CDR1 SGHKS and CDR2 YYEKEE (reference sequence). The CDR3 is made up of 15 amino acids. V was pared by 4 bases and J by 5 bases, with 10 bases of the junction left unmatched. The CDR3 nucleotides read TGTGCCAGCAGCGGACAGGGTGGGGGTGGAACTGAAGCTTTCTTT. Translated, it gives CASSGQGGGGTEAFF.

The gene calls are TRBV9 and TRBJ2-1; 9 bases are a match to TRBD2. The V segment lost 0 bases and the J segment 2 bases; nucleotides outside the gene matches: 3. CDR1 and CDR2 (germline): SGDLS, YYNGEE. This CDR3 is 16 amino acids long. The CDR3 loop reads CASSVDLAGAYNEQFF. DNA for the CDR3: TGTGCCAGCAGCGTAGACTTAGCGGGAGCCTACAATGAGCAGTTCTTC.

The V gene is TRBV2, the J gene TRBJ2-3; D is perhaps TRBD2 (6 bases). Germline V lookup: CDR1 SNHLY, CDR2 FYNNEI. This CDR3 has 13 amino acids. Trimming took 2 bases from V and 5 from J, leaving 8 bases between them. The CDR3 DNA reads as TGTGCCAGCAGTGAACTAGCGATAGATACGCAGTATTTT. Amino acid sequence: CASSELAIDTQYF.

CDR3 in amino acids: CASSLRMTSGRAGVSDTQYF. In DNA, the CDR3 is TGCGCCAGCAGCTTGCGAATGACTAGCGGGAGGGCCGGAGTATCAGATACGCAGTATTTT. The chain employs TRBV5-1 and TRBJ2-3, with 14 bases matching TRBD2. The trim removed 1 base at V and 4 bases at J, leaving 14 bases unmatched. CDR3 length: 20 residues. Per the germline V gene, CDR1 is SGHRS and CDR2 is YFSETQ.